This TCR beta chain was identified during a study of vaccination effects on CD4 cells after COVID-19. At the end of 9 to 11 days of culture, CD4+ T cells were isolated. TCRdb's table, derived via immunoSEQ multiplex PCR, lists solely in-frame clones and lacks some. The sample includes approximately 45,000 clones, roughly three quarters of them seen just once. Unmatched junction bases numbered 12, after V lost 7 bases and J lost 4 bases. This CDR3 contains 16 residues. CDR1 LGHDT and CDR2 YNNKEL come from the germline V gene (reference sequence). A remark on this clone: Its antigen remains unknown.

The sample consisted of CD4+ T cells from PBMCs cultured without peptide, taken before COVID-19 vaccination. V is TRBV3-1 (or the pseudogene TRBV3-2) and J is TRBJ2-5, with 10 positions matching TRBD2. This TCR was recovered from a human donor who had a prior SARS-CoV-2 infection. In DNA form, the CDR3 reads TGTGCCAGCAAATACTCTGGGGCTAGCGGGGGAGAGACCCAGTACTTC. This translates into CASKYSGASGGETQYF.